The next 25 T cell receptor beta chains were all read from a single sample in a study of spatial heterogeneity in lung cancer. Findings of the study overall: It was found that expanded intratumoral alpha and beta TCR counts tracked tumor mutation counts.

The time point is: sample taken at primary tumor resection. Which antigens these TCRs recognize remains unknown. TCRdb re-called the 5' RACE reads with MiXCR, one entry per CDR3 protein. Of approximately 94,000 distinct CDR3 sequences in the sample, about 4.4% were seen once. The material was lung tumor tissue, obtained at surgery. These receptors were obtained from a male donor with early-stage non-small cell lung cancer.

This clonotype occurred a few times. The J gene is TRBJ2-3, the V gene TRBV28; 7 nucleotides match TRBD2. V was pared by 7 bases and J by 3 bases, with 10 bases of the junction left unmatched. This CDR3 has 15 amino acids. Germline CDR1 reads MDHEN; CDR2 reads SYDVKM. The CDR3 region is CASKILASVTDTQYF. CDR3 nucleotide sequence: TGTGCCAGCAAGATACTAGCGTCGGTGACAGATACGCAGTATTTT. Full variable domain (remainder filled in from reference TRBV28 and TRBJ2-3): DVKVTQSSRYLVKRTGEKVFLECVQDMDHENMFWYRQDPGLGLRLIYFSYDVKMKEKGDIPEGYSVSREKKERFSLILESASTNQTSMYLCASKILASVTDTQYFGPGTRLTVL.

This clonotype was observed many times. The V gene is TRBV7-9, the J gene TRBJ1-4; D is unresolved. The V gene's germline CDR1 is SEHNR and CDR2 FQNEAQ (reference sequence). V was pared by 5 bases and J by 8 bases, with 18 bases between. The CDR3 runs 15 residues. The CDR3 nucleotides read TGTGCCAGCAGCCAATGGACCCCTAGGGAGGAAAAACTGTTTTTT. Its protein is CASSQWTPREEKLFF.

The chain is built from TRBV18 and TRBJ2-1; possibly TRBD1 for D (5 bases). The CDR3 extends over 14 amino acids. Germline loops: CDR1 KGHSH, CDR2 LQKENI. The V end was cut by 1 base, the J end by 5 bases, with 9 bases between. The chain's CDR3 is CASSPRAGNNEQFF. In nucleotides, the CDR3 is TGTGCCAGCTCACCACGGGCAGGGAACAATGAGCAGTTCTTC.

This clonotype was recorded many times. J is TRBJ1-4 and V is TRBV9; 7 bases line up with TRBD1. Germline V gene data show CDR1 as SGDLS and CDR2 as YYNGEE. Trimming at V came to 2 bases and at J to 1 base, leaving 2 bases not matched to a gene. The CDR3 loop spans 15 amino acids. The CDR3: CASSVTGETNEKLFF. The DNA for the CDR3 is TGTGCCAGCAGCGTTACAGGGGAAACTAATGAAAAACTGTTTTTT.

This clonotype was recorded at least ten times. The chain uses TRBV29-1 and TRBJ2-7; TRBD1 agrees at 7 bases. From germline, CDR1 is SQVTM and CDR2 ANQGSEA. The CDR3 has 17 residues. V shed 5 bases and J 3 bases; nucleotides not matched to a gene: 19. CDR3 DNA: TGCAGCGTTATCCCGACCAGTGACGGACAGGCCAACTACGAGCAGTACTTC. Encoded protein: CSVIPTSDGQANYEQYF.

The sample holds many counts of this clonotype. The CDR3 DNA reads TGCAGTGCTAATCCCGGGACTAGCGGGAGGAGAGATACGCAGTATTTT. It specifies CSANPGTSGRRDTQYF. This chain links TRBV20-1 with TRBJ2-3; 15 bases line up with TRBD2. There are 16 residues in the CDR3. Trimming took 4 bases from V and 5 from J; bases not matched to a gene: 7. Germline loops: CDR1 DFQATT, CDR2 SNEGSKA (reference sequence).

The sample holds many counts of this clonotype. The V and J genes are TRBV28 and TRBJ2-7; 8 bases fit TRBD1. CDR1 is MDHEN, CDR2 SYDVKM, per germline. The CDR3 is 14 amino acids. The trim removed 6 bases at V and 3 bases at J, leaving 7 bases unmatched. The CDR3 sequence: CASSPGQGYYEQYF. As DNA, the CDR3 is TGTGCCAGCAGCCCTGGACAGGGCTACTACGAGCAGTACTTC.

This clonotype was observed many times. The chain has TRBV20-1 and TRBJ1-2, with 10 bases lining up with TRBD1. CDR1 is DFQATT, CDR2 SNEGSKA, per germline (reference sequence). The V gene end was trimmed by 6 bases and the J gene end by 3 bases; junction bases not matched to a gene: 7. The CDR3 sequence is 14 residues long. The CDR3 nucleotides read TGCAGTGCCACCGACAGGGGGCAGGACTATGGCTACACCTTC. Protein product: CSATDRGQDYGYTF.

This clonotype has ten or more counts. The chain employs TRBV7-2 and TRBJ1-2; 12 bases match TRBD1. Losses at the gene ends were 5 bases for V and 4 bases for J; bases not matched to a gene: 2. Germline CDR1 SGHTA, CDR2 FQGNSA. This CDR3 region has 14 residues. The CDR3 nucleotides are TGTGCCAGCAGCCCGGGACAGGGGGCCTATGGCTACACCTTC. Translated: CASSPGQGAYGYTF.

There are many counts of this clonotype. The CDR3 reads CSARQFSNEKLFF. The CDR3 DNA reads as TGCAGTGCTAGACAGTTCTCTAATGAAAAACTGTTTTTT. The chain has TRBV20-1 and TRBJ1-4; D ambiguous. The CDR3 extends over 13 amino acids. Between the trimmed V and J ends, which lost 2 bases and 3 bases, there was a span of 7 bases. Germline V CDR1 and CDR2: DFQATT, SNEGSKA (reference sequence).

V usage is TRBV7-3 and J usage is TRBJ2-5; TRBD2 might be the D (5 bases). CDR3 length: 14 residues. With 5 bases removed from V and 4 bases from J, the gap between germline ends came to 14 bases. Germline assignment: CDR1 SGHTA and CDR2 FQGTGA. The CDR3: CASSPRDIRETQYF. CDR3 bases: TGTGCCAGCAGCCCCCGGGATATTCGAGAGACCCAGTACTTC.

This clonotype has only a few counts. The chain carries TRBV28 and TRBJ2-1, with D possibly being TRBD2 (6 bases). There are 15 residues in the CDR3. Germline CDR1 and CDR2: MDHEN and SYDVKM. V was shortened by 6 bases and J by 3 bases, with 15 bases between the two germline ends. CDR3 bases: TGTGCCAGCAGCCGCCCGTGGGGAGGCTACAATGAGCAGTTCTTC. Amino acids: CASSRPWGGYNEQFF.

The table lists this clonotype with many counts. The V gene is TRBV11-2, the J gene TRBJ2-7; tentative D call: TRBD2 (7 bases). V lost 1 base, J lost 4 bases, and 14 bases lay in between. Per germline, CDR1 SGHAT and CDR2 FQNNGV. The CDR3 runs 15 residues. The CDR3 DNA follows: TGTGCCAGCAGCTTAGTCTCGGGGGGCCTTTACGAGCAGTACTTC. Encoded protein: CASSLVSGGLYEQYF. Together with reference TRBV11-2 and TRBJ2-7, the CDR3 gives the full variable domain: EAGVAQSPRYKIIEKRQSVAFWCNPISGHATLYWYQQILGQGPKLLIQFQNNGVVDDSQLPKDRFSAERLKGVDSTLKIQPAKLEDSAVYLCASSLVSGGLYEQYFGPGTRLTVT.

For this clonotype: It may be a read error: a sequence one base away is much more abundant. The V and J genes are TRBV18 and TRBJ2-5, with D perhaps TRBD2 (6 bases). The CDR3 sequence is 12 residues long. Germline V gives CDR1 KGHSH, CDR2 LQKENI. DNA for the CDR3: TGTGCCAACTCAGTAGGAGGGGAGACCCAGTACTTC. Amino acid sequence: CANSVGGETQYF.

This clonotype appeared a few times. The rearrangement joins TRBV20-1 to TRBJ2-1; 11 bases are shared with TRBD2. The germline gives CDR1 DFQATT, CDR2 SNEGSKA (reference sequence). After removal of 6 bases from V and 7 bases from J, the junction contained 8 bases not matched to a gene. This CDR3 has 14 residues. The CDR3 loop reads CSASLAGGGNEQFF. CDR3 sequence (DNA): TGCAGTGCGTCGCTAGCGGGAGGAGGTAATGAGCAGTTCTTC.

In its sample, this clonotype was seen many times. This chain links TRBV28 with TRBJ2-3; 7 bases are shared with TRBD1. The germline V gene encodes CDR1 MDHEN and CDR2 SYDVKM. Losses at the gene ends were 8 bases for V and 6 bases for J; bases not matched to a gene: 8. The CDR3 is 13 residues long. CDR3 in DNA: TGTGCCAGCGGAAAGACAGGGAACGATACGCAGTATTTT. This codes for CASGKTGNDTQYF. The entire variable domain, with the rest obtained from reference TRBV28 and TRBJ2-3, is as follows: DVKVTQSSRYLVKRTGEKVFLECVQDMDHENMFWYRQDPGLGLRLIYFSYDVKMKEKGDIPEGYSVSREKKERFSLILESASTNQTSMYLCASGKTGNDTQYFGPGTRLTVL.

At least ten counts were recorded for this clonotype. The chain joins TRBV20-1 to TRBJ2-1; no reliable D call. CDR1 and CDR2 (germline): DFQATT, SNEGSKA (reference sequence). This CDR3 has 14 amino acids. Trimming shortened V by 2 bases and J by 4 bases, and 12 bases separated the two germline ends. CDR3 sequence (DNA): TGCAGTGCTAGATGGTCTGACTTATACAATGAGCAGTTCTTC. Translating gives CSARWSDLYNEQFF.

This clonotype was counted many times. This chain uses TRBV28 with TRBJ2-7; 7 bases match TRBD1. CDR1 MDHEN and CDR2 SYDVKM come from the germline V gene. The length of the CDR3 is 15 residues. J was trimmed by 4 bases and V by 6 bases; bases with no gene match: 12. The CDR3 DNA sequence: TGTGCCAGCAGCGACCCAAGGGGGCGCTTTTACGAGCAGTACTTC. Amino acids: CASSDPRGRFYEQYF.

There are many counts of this clonotype. The chain is built from TRBV27 and TRBJ2-3; TRBD1 aligns across 8 bases. CDR1 is MNHEY and CDR2 is SMNVEV in the germline V gene (reference sequence). The CDR3 is 15 residues long. Trimming removed 6 bases from V and 0 bases from J; junction bases left unmatched: 5. The CDR3 coding sequence is TGTGCCAGCAGCAGTGGACAGGGCAGCACAGATACGCAGTATTTT. It is translated as CASSSGQGSTDTQYF.

This clonotype was detected many times. The chain is built from TRBV27 and TRBJ2-2; 8 bases fit TRBD2. The CDR3 is made up of 13 amino acids. The junction had 3 bases not matched to a gene; V was cut back by 6 bases and J by 6 bases. Germline V gives CDR1 MNHEY, CDR2 SMNVEV (reference sequence). CDR3: CASSGRASGELFF. CDR3 bases: TGTGCCAGCAGCGGGAGGGCCTCCGGGGAGCTGTTTTTT.

This clonotype was detected ten times or more. CDR3 region: CASSLGRDSWKETDTQYF. In nucleotides, the CDR3 is TGTGCCAGCAGCTTAGGAAGGGACTCCTGGAAGGAAACAGATACGCAGTATTTT. The chain carries TRBV7-6 and TRBJ2-3; D is possibly TRBD2 (6 bases). With 1 base removed from V and 3 bases from J, the gap between germline ends came to 20 bases. CDR3 length: 18 amino acids. The germline V gene has CDR1 SGHVS and CDR2 FNYEAQ.

This clonotype was counted many times. V gene TRBV3-1 combines with J gene TRBJ2-1; D gene unclear. With 1 base removed from V and 5 bases from J, the gap between germline ends came to 12 bases. CDR3 length: 15 residues. Per the germline V gene, CDR1 is LGHDT and CDR2 is YNNKEL (reference sequence). The CDR3 sequence: CASSQAKEAHNEQFF. The CDR3 DNA sequence: TGTGCCAGCAGCCAAGCCAAGGAAGCGCACAATGAGCAGTTCTTC.

In its sample, this clonotype was seen many times. V usage is TRBV6-2 or TRBV6-3 and J usage is TRBJ2-2; D might be TRBD1 or TRBD2, each matching 5 bases. Between the trimmed V and J ends, which lost 7 bases and 2 bases, there was a span of 11 bases. The CDR3 runs to 14 residues. Germline CDR1 MNHEY, CDR2 SVGEGT. The CDR3 is CASNSGTNTGELFF. DNA for the CDR3: TGTGCCAGCAACTCGGGGACCAACACCGGGGAGCTGTTTTTT.

This clonotype was recorded at least ten times. The chain recombines TRBV20-1 with TRBJ1-1; D perhaps matches TRBD1 (5 bases). Per the germline V gene, CDR1 is DFQATT and CDR2 is SNEGSKA (reference sequence). The CDR3 sequence is 12 residues long. V shed 5 bases and J shed 6 bases, with 13 bases lying between them. The CDR3 bases are TGCAGTGCTCTAGGGACTTTTCCTGAAGCTTTCTTT. Its protein product is CSALGTFPEAFF.

This clonotype showed up many times. The chain uses TRBV6-5 and TRBJ2-3; 8 positions agree with TRBD2. V lost 5 bases to trimming and J lost 4 bases; unmatched junction nucleotides: 8. The germline CDR1 and CDR2 sequences are MNHEY and SVGAGI. This CDR3 comprises 15 residues. The CDR3 protein is CASSNRTSNPDTQYF. In DNA, the CDR3 is TGTGCCAGCAGTAACCGGACTAGCAACCCAGATACGCAGTATTTT.